This T cell receptor beta chain was sequenced during a study of blood T cell repertoires in COVID-19. At the level of the study: In each case, the material was cDNA or gDNA derived from T cells, B-cell-depleted T cells, or PBMCs.

Recruits, aged roughly 18 to 100 years, lived in 24 US areas. Each exposed participant met a COVID-19 case in the 2 weeks preceding study entry. Methods used by the authors: Estimated nucleated cell counts came from reference gene primer amplification. Measured with immunoSEQ multiplex PCR; TCRdb has only the in-frame clones, and not every one. The DNA gave D and trimming, while V, J and clone size come from that table. The sample holds 180,000 or so clones, 80% seen once. The CDR3 is made up of 16 amino acids. Germline values: CDR1 SGHTA, CDR2 FQGNSA. V was pared by 4 bases and J by 6 bases, with 9 bases of the junction left unmatched.

This TCR derives from a man aged 55 to 70 who had been exposed to COVID-19. The source material was PBMCs or T cells enriched from blood (not recorded which). The rearrangement links TRBV7-2 to TRBJ1-6; 7 nucleotides align to TRBD1. CDR3 DNA: TGTGCCAGCAGCTCGCCCACGGGACAGCTTAATTCACCCCTCCACTTT. Amino acid sequence: CASSSPTGQLNSPLHF.